This T cell receptor (beta chain) was sequenced for a study of blood T cell repertoires in COVID-19. Study at large: Some COVID-19 samples were acute and others convalescent; all came from the United States, Italy and Spain.

Assay used: immunoSEQ multiplex PCR; TCRdb lists only in-frame clones, some missing. The sample has a few hundred thousand clones, about 88% seen once. V dropped 0 bases and J dropped 2 bases, with 8 bases sitting between them. The CDR3 has 15 amino acids. The germline gives CDR1 SGHVS, CDR2 FNYEAQ. The source is a woman aged 40 to 49 who had recovered from COVID-19. This sequence joins TRBV7-6 and TRBJ1-5; D ambiguous. The source material was PBMCs or T cells enriched from blood (not recorded which). The chain's CDR3 is CASSLAPEGNQPQHF. The CDR3 region has the DNA TGTGCCAGCAGCTTAGCGCCAGAGGGCAATCAGCCCCAGCATTTT.